The 5 T cell receptor beta chains below come from one sample, sequenced in a study of identical twins. TCRdb re-called the 5' RACE reads through MiXCR, storing one row per CDR3 protein. The table records about 520,000 distinct CDR3 sequences, about 20% of them present only once. The sample was also linked to a second study, of T cells expressing NK-cell markers.

The sequencing sample was made of CD4+ T cells sorted from blood. These receptors were obtained from a woman aged 18 to 35 in good health.

The CDR3 nucleotides are TGCAGTGCTCATAAAGCAAGCGGGAGTGTACGAGATACGCAGTATTTT. It encodes CSAHKASGSVRDTQYF. V and J are TRBV20-1 and TRBJ2-3, with 8 bases lining up with TRBD2. CDR1 and CDR2 from the germline V gene are DFQATT and SNEGSKA (reference sequence). The CDR3 contains 16 residues. Unmatched junction bases numbered 15, after V lost 5 bases and J lost 5 bases.

This clonotype was found a few times. V gene TRBV5-1 combines with J gene TRBJ2-1; possible D gene TRBD2, 5 bases. V dropped 4 bases and J dropped 1 base, with 12 bases sitting between them. Germline V gene lookup returns CDR1 SGHRS and CDR2 YFSETQ. The CDR3 spans 15 residues. CDR3 protein: CASSMAGVSYNEQFF. CDR3 nucleotide sequence: TGCGCCAGCAGCATGGCCGGGGTTTCCTACAATGAGCAGTTCTTC.

This rearrangement joins TRBV20-1 to TRBJ1-1, with D maybe TRBD1 (5 bases). In germline, CDR1 is DFQATT, CDR2 SNEGSKA (reference sequence). Trimming left V 6 bases short and J 5 bases short, with 16 bases between. There are 13 residues in the CDR3. The CDR3 DNA reads as TGCAGTGCGACCGGACGGGGCGGAACTGAAGCTTTCTTT. It translates to CSATGRGGTEAFF.

The table lists this clonotype with many counts. The chain combines TRBV6-2 or TRBV6-3 with TRBJ2-7, with D unclear. Germline V lookup: CDR1 MNHEY, CDR2 SVGEGT. The CDR3 runs 11 residues. The germline V and J ends were trimmed by 6 bases and 3 bases, with 6 bases remaining between them. The CDR3 DNA reads as TGTGCCAGCAGCCTCCACTACGAGCAGTACTTC. Translation: CASSLHYEQYF.

This clonotype was seen only a few times. This chain connects TRBV20-1 to TRBJ2-7; D ambiguous. The CDR3 is made up of 13 amino acids. Germline assignment: CDR1 DFQATT and CDR2 SNEGSKA (reference sequence). V was shortened by 3 bases and J by 2 bases, with 11 bases between the two germline ends. CDR3 protein: CSARMADPYEQYF. The CDR3 bases are TGCAGTGCTAGGATGGCGGACCCCTACGAGCAGTACTTC.